This TCR beta chain was obtained from a study of PD-1 blockade in classical Hodgkin lymphoma. The junction had 11 bases not matched to a gene; V was cut back by 2 bases and J by 6 bases. The CDR3 covers 17 residues. Germline V gene lookup returns CDR1 SGHRS and CDR2 YFSETQ. As to this clone: What it binds is not known.

Every patient relapsed after autologous stem cell transplantation, and brentuximab vedotin exposure varied. Data came from immunoSEQ multiplex PCR; TCRdb stores just in-frame clones and leaves some out. The table lists under 100,000 clones, approximately 91% of them singletons, with over 2% in the top ten. Regarding the study as a whole: As was reported, newly diagnosed patients showed lower baseline TCR diversity than healthy donors did. Complete responders' diversity at baseline resembled that of newly diagnosed patients. Patients starting nivolumab less than 1 year after ASCT had lower diversity and were excluded from later analyses.

Sequenced here: peripheral blood mononuclear cells (PBMCs), sampled before the second cycle of nivolumab. V usage is TRBV5-1 and J usage is TRBJ2-1; 10 bases are a match to TRBD1. This TCR derives from a human donor with classical Hodgkin lymphoma. The CDR3 region is CASSLDYGTGVPNEQFF. The CDR3 DNA sequence: TGCGCCAGCAGCTTAGACTATGGGACAGGGGTCCCCAATGAGCAGTTCTTC.